The present TCR beta chain was sequenced within a study of T cell responses to AZD1222 COVID-19 vaccine. This clone has a single count. Second-dose intervals of approximately 4 or approximately 12 weeks were pooled. Clones were sequenced by immunoSEQ multiplex PCR, and TCRdb holds only the in-frame ones, with some missing. The table has over 50,000 clones, over 70% seen once. From germline, CDR1 is MDHEN and CDR2 SYDVKM. The CDR3 consists of 13 residues. V dropped 2 bases and J dropped 8 bases, with 12 bases sitting between them. This sequence was found in an adult who received the AZD1222 COVID-19 vaccine. Sequences were derived from peripheral blood, sampled 28 days after the second AZD1222 dose. V usage is TRBV28 and J usage is TRBJ1-2, with D possibly being TRBD1 (6 bases). CDR3 DNA: TGTGCCAGCAGTTTACAAGGGGGGCAAGGCTACACCTTC. Protein: CASSLQGGQGYTF.